Sequencing of this TCR beta chain was carried out in a study of Graves' ophthalmopathy and Graves' hyperthyroidism. The wider study: Researchers obtained peripheral blood at initial diagnosis, before any treatment had begun. Study-level findings and limits: Prediction of ophthalmopathy progression reached around 70% sensitivity and 72.22% specificity.

Enrollment excluded any patients with other autoimmune diseases, uncontrolled infections, pregnancy or lactation. Clinical symptoms, serum thyroxine, TRAb, thyroid ultrasound and orbital computed tomography were relied on for diagnosis. RNA transcripts yielded amplified TCR beta CDR3 regions. HTBI primers were employed in first-round RT-PCR, then a second-round multiplex PCR followed. TCRdb re-derived calls from the multiplex PCR reads in MiXCR, one entry per CDR3 protein. This table has about 620,000 distinct CDR3 sequences, about 24% appearing once. Ten or more counts support this clonotype. Its antigen is unidentified. The CDR3 consists of 15 residues. With 3 bases removed from V and 2 bases from J, the gap between germline ends came to 14 bases. Germline CDR1 reads LNHNV; CDR2 reads YYDKDF (reference sequence).

The chain is built from TRBV15 and TRBJ2-7, with D tentatively TRBD1 (6 bases). The clonotype was recovered from a woman in her late teens or twenties with stable Graves' hyperthyroidism. Some clones in this sample may be carry-over from other donors' samples. Material for sequencing was peripheral blood. The CDR3: CATSSQQGYPYEQYF. CDR3 DNA: TGTGCCACCAGCAGTCAACAGGGATACCCCTACGAGCAGTACTTC.